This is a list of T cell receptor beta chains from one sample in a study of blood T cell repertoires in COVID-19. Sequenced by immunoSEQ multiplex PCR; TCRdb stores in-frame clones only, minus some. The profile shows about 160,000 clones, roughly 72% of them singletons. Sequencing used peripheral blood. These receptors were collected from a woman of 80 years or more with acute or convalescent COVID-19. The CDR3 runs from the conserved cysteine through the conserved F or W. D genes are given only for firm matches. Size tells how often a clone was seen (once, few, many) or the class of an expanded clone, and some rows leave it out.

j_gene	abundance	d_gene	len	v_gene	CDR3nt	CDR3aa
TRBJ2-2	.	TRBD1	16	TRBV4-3	TGCGCCAGCAGCTCCGACAGGGGAAGTAGCACCGGGGAGCTGTTTTTT	CASSSDRGSSTGELFF
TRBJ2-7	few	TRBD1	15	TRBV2	TGTGCCAGCACCCGGGACAGGGGGCAGGGATACGAGCAGTACTTC	CASTRDRGQGYEQYF
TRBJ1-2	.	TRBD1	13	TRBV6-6	TGTGCCAGCAGAGATGACAGGGTATACGGCTACACCTTC	CASRDDRVYGYTF
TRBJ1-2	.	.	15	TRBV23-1	TGCGCCAGCATTACCGACAGTACCCTTAACTATGGCTACACCTTC	CASITDSTLNYGYTF
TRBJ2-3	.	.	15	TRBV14	TGTGCCAGCAGCCAGGGACACCCTTCCACAGATACGCAGTATTTT	CASSQGHPSTDTQYF
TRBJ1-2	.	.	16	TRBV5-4	TGTGCCAGCAGCCCGGGGGCGGGGGCGTTAAACTATGGCTACACCTTC	CASSPGAGALNYGYTF
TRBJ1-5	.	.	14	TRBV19	TGTGCCAGTAGTCGTACTAGCTGGAATCAGCCCCAGCATTTT	CASSRTSWNQPQHF
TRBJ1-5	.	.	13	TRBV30	TGTGCCTGGAGTGTTGGGGGGGGTCAGCCCCAGCATTTT	CAWSVGGGQPQHF
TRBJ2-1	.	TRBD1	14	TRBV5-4	TGTGCCAGCAGCCTTGGACAGGGGGCCTATGAGCAGTTCTTC	CASSLGQGAYEQFF
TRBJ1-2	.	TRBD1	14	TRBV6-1	TGTGCCAGCAGTGACCCGACAGGGGCCTATGGCTACACCTTC	CASSDPTGAYGYTF
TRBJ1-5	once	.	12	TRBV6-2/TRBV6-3	TGTGCCAGCAGTTACGTGGGCACAAGGAAGCATTTT	CASSYVGTRKHF
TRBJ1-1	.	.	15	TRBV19	TGTGCCAGTAGTATCCACCGCTATGTTAGCACTGAAGCTTTCTTT	CASSIHRYVSTEAFF
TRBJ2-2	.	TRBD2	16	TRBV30	TGTGCCTGGAAGGAAGCGGGGGCCCTGAACACCGGGGAGCTGTTTTTT	CAWKEAGALNTGELFF
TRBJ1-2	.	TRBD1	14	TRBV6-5	TGTGCCAGCAGTCAGACAGGGTCGGGCTATGGCTACACCTTC	CASSQTGSGYGYTF
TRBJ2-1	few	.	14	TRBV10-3	TGTGCCATCTCACTCGGAGGAGGCATCAATGAGCAGTTCTTC	CAISLGGGINEQFF
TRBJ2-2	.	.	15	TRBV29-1	TGCAGCGTTGAAGAATCTCAGGGGATCACCGGGGAGCTGTTTTTT	CSVEESQGITGELFF
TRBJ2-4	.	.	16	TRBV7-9	TGTGCCAGCAGCTTAGCCCTCTCCGGAGCAGACCAGATTCAGTACTTC	CASSLALSGADQIQYF
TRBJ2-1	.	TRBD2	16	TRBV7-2	TGTGCCAGCAGCTCCATGACTAGCGGATCCTACAATGAGCAGTTCTTC	CASSSMTSGSYNEQFF
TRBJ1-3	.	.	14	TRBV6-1	TGTGCCAGCAGTGAACCCTCCTCTGGAAACACCATATATTTT	CASSEPSSGNTIYF
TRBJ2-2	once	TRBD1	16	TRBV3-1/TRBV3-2	TGTGCCAGCAGCCAAGGGTGGACAGGGCTTACCGGGGAGCTGTTTTTT	CASSQGWTGLTGELFF
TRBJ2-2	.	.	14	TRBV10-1	TGCGCCAGCAGTGAGTCGGAGCGGGCCGGGGAGCTGTTTTTT	CASSESERAGELFF
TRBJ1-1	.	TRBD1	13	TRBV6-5	TGTGCCAGCAGCGTGAGACAGGGCGATGAAGCTTTCTTT	CASSVRQGDEAFF
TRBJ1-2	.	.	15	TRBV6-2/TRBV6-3	TGTGCCAGCAGTTACCTTCGGCAGGGCCGTGATGGCTACACCTTC	CASSYLRQGRDGYTF
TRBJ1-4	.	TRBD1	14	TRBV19	TGTGCCAGTAGTATTCGAGGGGGCAATGAAAAACTGTTTTTT	CASSIRGGNEKLFF
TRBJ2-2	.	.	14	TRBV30	TGTGCCTGGAGTCTGGGGGCGTGGACCGGGGAGCTGTTTTTT	CAWSLGAWTGELFF
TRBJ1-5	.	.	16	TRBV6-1	TGTGCCAGCAGTGAAAGGGGAGGGGTTGGTAATCAGCCCCAGCATTTT	CASSERGGVGNQPQHF
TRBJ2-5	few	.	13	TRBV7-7	TGTGCCAGCAGCCAGCGGGTCCAAGAGACCCAGTACTTC	CASSQRVQETQYF
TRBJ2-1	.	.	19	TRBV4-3	TGCGCCAGCAGCCAAGAAGGGCCCCTCGGCCAGGGAAAGAACAATGAGCAGTTCTTC	CASSQEGPLGQGKNNEQFF
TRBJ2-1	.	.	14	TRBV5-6	TGTGCCAGCAGCTACACGGACAGAAATAATGAGCAGTTCTTC	CASSYTDRNNEQFF
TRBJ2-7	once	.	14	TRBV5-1	TGCGCCAGCAGCAAGGAGGCAGTTGACTACGAGCAGTACTTC	CASSKEAVDYEQYF
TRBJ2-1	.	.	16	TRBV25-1	TGTGCCAGCAGTGAATTGAACAGCCGCTCCTACAATGAGCAGTTCTTC	CASSELNSRSYNEQFF
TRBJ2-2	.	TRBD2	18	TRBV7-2	TGTGCCAGCAGCTTCTCTACACCGGGGGGGCGGATCACCGGGGAGCTGTTTTTT	CASSFSTPGGRITGELFF
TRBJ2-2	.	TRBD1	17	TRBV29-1	TGCAGCGTTGAAGTTCGATGGACAGGGCTCAACGCCGGGGAGCTGTTTTTT	CSVEVRWTGLNAGELFF
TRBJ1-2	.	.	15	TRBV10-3	TGTGCCATCAGTGAAAGGGTGGAGGCTAACTATGGCTACACCTTC	CAISERVEANYGYTF
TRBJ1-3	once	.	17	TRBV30	TGTGCCTGGAGTTCCCACCCGGGTGGGGGGTTTGGAAACACCATATATTTT	CAWSSHPGGGFGNTIYF
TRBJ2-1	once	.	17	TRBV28	TGTGCCAGCAGTGAAACCGGGAAAGGAGGTTCTTACAATGAGCAGTTCTTC	CASSETGKGGSYNEQFF
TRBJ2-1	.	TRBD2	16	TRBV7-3	TGTGCCAGCAGCCGCCCTAGCGGGCAGGGAGGGAATGAGCAGTTCTTC	CASSRPSGQGGNEQFF
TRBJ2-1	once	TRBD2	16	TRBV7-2	TGTGCCAGCAGCTTAGCTAGCGGGGGGGCGAGTAATGAGCAGTTCTTC	CASSLASGGASNEQFF
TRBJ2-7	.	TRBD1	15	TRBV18	TGTGCCAGCTCACTAAGCACAGGGGGCGGGTACGAGCAGTACTTC	CASSLSTGGGYEQYF
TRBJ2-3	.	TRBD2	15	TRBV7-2	TGTGCCAGCAGCGTCAGCGGGGGGGCCGCAGATACGCAGTATTTT	CASSVSGGAADTQYF
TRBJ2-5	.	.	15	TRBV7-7	TGTGCCAGCAGCCGACCTACGACAGGCCAAGAGACCCAGTACTTC	CASSRPTTGQETQYF
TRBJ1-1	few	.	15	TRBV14	TGTGCCAGCAGCCAAGTTGGGGGCGCGAACACTGAAGCTTTCTTT	CASSQVGGANTEAFF
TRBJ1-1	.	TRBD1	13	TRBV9	TGTGCCAGCAGCGTTGGGACAGGGGGAGAAGCTTTCTTT	CASSVGTGGEAFF
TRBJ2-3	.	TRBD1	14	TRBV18	TGTGCCAGCTCACCCATGGACAGGGCAGATACGCAGTATTTT	CASSPMDRADTQYF
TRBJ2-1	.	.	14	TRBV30	TGTGCCTGGACGAGGACTCTTTCCTACAATGAGCAGTTCTTC	CAWTRTLSYNEQFF
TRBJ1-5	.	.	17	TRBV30	TGTGCCTGGAGTGATCAATTCGGACTCTTTAGCAATCAGCCCCAGCATTTT	CAWSDQFGLFSNQPQHF
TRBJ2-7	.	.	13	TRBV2	TGTGCCAGCAGTGGAGAGGTCACCTACGAGCAGTACTTC	CASSGEVTYEQYF
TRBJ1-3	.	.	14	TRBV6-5	TGTGCCAGCAGCCCATCCGGGAGACGAAACACCATATATTTT	CASSPSGRRNTIYF
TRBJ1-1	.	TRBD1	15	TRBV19	TGTGCCAGTAGCTACCCCAACAGGGGGAACACTGAAGCTTTCTTT	CASSYPNRGNTEAFF
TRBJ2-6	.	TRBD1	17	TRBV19	TGTGCCAGTAGTATAGAGGGACAGGGCTCTGGGGCCAACGTCCTGACTTTC	CASSIEGQGSGANVLTF
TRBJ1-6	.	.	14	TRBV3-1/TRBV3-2	TGTGCCAGCAGCCAAGGAGGGTCAGGTTCACCCCTCCACTTT	CASSQGGSGSPLHF
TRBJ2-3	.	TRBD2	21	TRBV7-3	TGTGCCAGCAGCTTAAAACCCCTCTCGGAGATAGCGGGAGGGAGCACAGATACGCAGTATTTT	CASSLKPLSEIAGGSTDTQYF
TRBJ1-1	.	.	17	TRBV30	TGTGCCTGGAGACCAACGGACAGCCATGGAAAGAACACTGAAGCTTTCTTT	CAWRPTDSHGKNTEAFF
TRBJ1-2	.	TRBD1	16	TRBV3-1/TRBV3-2	TGTGCCAGCAGCCAGCCCTCCGGGACAGGGGCAACTGGCTACACCTTC	CASSQPSGTGATGYTF